This TCR beta chain was identified in a study of regulatory T cells in long-lasting Graves disease. Looking at the study overall: Less than 3 months of antithyroid drugs had been taken by newly diagnosed Graves' patients.

Germline CDR1 reads SGHTA; CDR2 reads FQGNSA. The CDR3 has 16 amino acids. J gave up 1 base and V 4 bases, and 5 bases lay outside the gene matches. Study conclusions and caveats: Patients with persistent disease shared roughly 3,000 public clonotypes, outpacing the roughly 1,000 shared by new patients. Persistent disease was characterized by preferential usage of TRBV28, TRBJ1-2 and TRBJ2-5.

There are many counts of this clonotype. Its target is not known. This sample's time point: newly diagnosed GD, antithyroid drugs for less than 3 months. With RNA extracted from PBMCs as input, the TCR library was made. Building of the TCR beta libraries involved iRepertoire HTBI primers and Arm-PCR of CDR3 regions. TCRdb analysed the multiplex PCR reads with MiXCR anew, one entry per CDR3 protein. This sample carries about 400,000 distinct CDR3 sequences, less than 20% of them seen once, and the ten largest clones take around a fifth. The TCR originated in a female donor with Graves disease. The chain uses TRBV7-2 and TRBJ2-3, with 10 bases aligning to TRBD2. Here the sequenced sample was peripheral blood mononuclear cells (PBMCs), taken at new diagnosis, from a patient treated with antithyroid drugs. This CDR3 reads CASSSAGTSGTDTQYF. CDR3 sequence (DNA): TGTGCCAGCAGCTCCGCCGGGACTAGCGGCACAGATACGCAGTATTTT.